This T cell receptor beta chain was sequenced in a study of T cell responses to AZD1222 COVID-19 vaccine. Study-wide findings and caveats: Only a handful of AZD1222 recipients, five to seven in all, had baseline seropositivity. Epitopes outside B.1.351 and B.1.1.7 mutated regions reportedly drew nearly half of spike TCRs. A rise in Spike-specific TCR breadth and depth followed two AZD1222 doses.

The CDR3 is 12 amino acids. From germline, CDR1 is SQVTM and CDR2 ANQGSEA. Trimming pared 4 bases from V and 1 base from J, leaving 5 bases between. Second-dose groups at about 4 or about 12 weeks were pooled. Sequenced by immunoSEQ multiplex PCR; TCRdb stores in-frame clones only, minus some. Of about 81,000 clones in the sample, roughly 84% are singletons; the top ten hold 5.6%. Comments on this clone: The target antigen is unknown.

This receptor was taken from an adult who received the AZD1222 COVID-19 vaccine. The chain joins TRBV29-1 to TRBJ2-1; D is perhaps TRBD2 (5 bases). Sequencing used peripheral blood, obtained 28 days after the second AZD1222 dose. CDR3 residues: CSVAGSYNEQFF. The CDR3 DNA follows: TGCAGCGTTGCGGGGTCCTACAATGAGCAGTTCTTC.